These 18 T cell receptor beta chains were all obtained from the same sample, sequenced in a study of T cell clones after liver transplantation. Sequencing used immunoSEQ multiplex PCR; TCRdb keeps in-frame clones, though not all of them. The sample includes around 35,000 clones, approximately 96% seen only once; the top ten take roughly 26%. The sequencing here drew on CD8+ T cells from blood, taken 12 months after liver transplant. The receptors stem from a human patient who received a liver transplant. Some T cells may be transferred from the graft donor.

The CDR3 spells CASSFNAHTEAFF. In nucleotides, the CDR3 is TGTGCCAGCAGTTTCAACGCACACACTGAAGCTTTCTTT. This chain joins TRBV27 and TRBJ1-1, with unresolved D. V was cut by 3 bases and J by 3 bases, with 8 bases left in between. Germline values: CDR1 MNHEY, CDR2 SMNVEV (reference sequence). The CDR3 has 13 amino acids.

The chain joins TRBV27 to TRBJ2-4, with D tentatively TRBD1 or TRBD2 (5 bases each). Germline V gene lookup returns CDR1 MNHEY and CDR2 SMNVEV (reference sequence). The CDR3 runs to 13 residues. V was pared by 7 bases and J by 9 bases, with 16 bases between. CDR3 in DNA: TGTGCCAGCACCCACACTCTTGGGGGCATTCAGTACTTC. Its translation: CASTHTLGGIQYF.

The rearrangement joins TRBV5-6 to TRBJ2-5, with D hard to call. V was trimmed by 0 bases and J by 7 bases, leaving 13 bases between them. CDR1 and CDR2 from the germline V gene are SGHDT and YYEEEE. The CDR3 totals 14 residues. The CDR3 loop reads CASSLAESSMTQYF. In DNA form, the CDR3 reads TGTGCCAGCAGCTTGGCCGAATCGTCAATGACCCAGTACTTC.

The CDR3 sequence: CASSSPGDPRPYEQYF. Written as DNA, the CDR3 is TGTGCCAGCAGTAGCCCAGGGGACCCCCGGCCCTACGAGCAGTACTTC. The V gene is TRBV2, the J gene TRBJ2-7; tentatively, D is TRBD1 (6 bases). V was shortened by 5 bases and J by 2 bases, with 19 bases between the two germline ends. Germline V CDR1 and CDR2: SNHLY, FYNNEI. The CDR3 covers 16 residues.

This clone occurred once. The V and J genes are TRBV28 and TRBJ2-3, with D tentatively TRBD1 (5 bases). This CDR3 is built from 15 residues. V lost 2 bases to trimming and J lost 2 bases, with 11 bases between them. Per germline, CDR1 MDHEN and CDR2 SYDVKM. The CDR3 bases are TGTGCCAGCAGTTTAGAGACAGCCCCCACAGATACGCAGTATTTT. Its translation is CASSLETAPTDTQYF. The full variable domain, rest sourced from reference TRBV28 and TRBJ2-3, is DVKVTQSSRYLVKRTGEKVFLECVQDMDHENMFWYRQDPGLGLRLIYFSYDVKMKEKGDIPEGYSVSREKKERFSLILESASTNQTSMYLCASSLETAPTDTQYFGPGTRLTVL.

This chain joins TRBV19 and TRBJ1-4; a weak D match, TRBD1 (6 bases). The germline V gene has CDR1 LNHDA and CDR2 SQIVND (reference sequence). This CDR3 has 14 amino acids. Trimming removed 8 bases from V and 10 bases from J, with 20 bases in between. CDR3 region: CASVSRGADGKLFF. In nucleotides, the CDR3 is TGTGCCAGTGTCAGCAGGGGAGCAGATGGAAAACTGTTTTTT. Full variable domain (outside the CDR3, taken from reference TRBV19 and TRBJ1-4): DGGITQSPKYLFRKEGQNVTLSCEQNLNHDAMYWYRQDPGQGLRLIYYSQIVNDFQKGDIAEGYSVSREKKESFPLTVTSAQKNPTAFYLCASVSRGADGKLFFGSGTQLSVL.

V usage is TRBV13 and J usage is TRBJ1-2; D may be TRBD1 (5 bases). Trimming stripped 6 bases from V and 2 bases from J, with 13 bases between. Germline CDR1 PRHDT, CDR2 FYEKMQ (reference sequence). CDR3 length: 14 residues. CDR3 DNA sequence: TGTGCCAGCAGTCTCGGACATTCCAACTATGGCTACACCTTC. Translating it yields CASSLGHSNYGYTF.

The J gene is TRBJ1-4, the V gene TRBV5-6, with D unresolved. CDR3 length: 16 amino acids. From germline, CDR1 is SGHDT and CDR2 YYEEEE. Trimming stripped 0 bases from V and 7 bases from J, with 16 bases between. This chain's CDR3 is CASSLAHGEDGEKLFF. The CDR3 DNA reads TGTGCCAGCAGCTTGGCCCATGGGGAAGATGGTGAAAAACTGTTTTTT.

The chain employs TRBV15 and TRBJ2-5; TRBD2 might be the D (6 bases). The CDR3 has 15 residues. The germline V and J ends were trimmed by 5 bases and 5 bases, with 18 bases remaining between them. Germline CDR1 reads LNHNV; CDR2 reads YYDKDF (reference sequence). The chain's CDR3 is CATSGRPTSSETQYF. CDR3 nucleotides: TGTGCCACCAGCGGACGACCGACTAGTTCGGAGACCCAGTACTTC. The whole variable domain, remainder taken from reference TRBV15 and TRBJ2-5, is DAMVIQNPRYQVTQFGKPVTLSCSQTLNHNVMYWYQQKSSQAPKLLFHYYDKDFNNEADTPDNFQSRRPNTSFCFLDIRSPGLGDTAMYLCATSGRPTSSETQYFGPGTRLLVL.

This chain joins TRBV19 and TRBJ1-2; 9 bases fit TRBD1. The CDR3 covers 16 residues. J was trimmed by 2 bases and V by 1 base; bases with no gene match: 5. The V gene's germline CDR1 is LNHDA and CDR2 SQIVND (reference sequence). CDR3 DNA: TGTGCCAGTAGTATAGGATGGGACAGGGCCAACTATGGCTACACCTTC. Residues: CASSIGWDRANYGYTF.

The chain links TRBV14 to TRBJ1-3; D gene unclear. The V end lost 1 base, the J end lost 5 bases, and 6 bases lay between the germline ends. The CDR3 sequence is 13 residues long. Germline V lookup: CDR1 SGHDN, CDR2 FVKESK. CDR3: CASSQGLRNTIYF. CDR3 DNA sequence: TGTGCCAGCAGCCAAGGGTTGAGAAACACCATATATTTT.

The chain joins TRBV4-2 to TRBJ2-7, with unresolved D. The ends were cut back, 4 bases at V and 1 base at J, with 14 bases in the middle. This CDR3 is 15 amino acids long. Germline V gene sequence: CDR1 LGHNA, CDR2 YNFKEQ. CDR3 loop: CASSPGASGSYEQYF. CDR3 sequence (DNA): TGTGCCAGCAGCCCGGGCGCTTCAGGATCCTACGAGCAGTACTTC.

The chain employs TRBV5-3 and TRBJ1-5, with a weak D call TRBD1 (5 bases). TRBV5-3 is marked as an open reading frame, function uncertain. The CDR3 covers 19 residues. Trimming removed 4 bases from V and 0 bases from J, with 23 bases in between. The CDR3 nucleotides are TGTGCCAGAAGCCCGAAGACAGATCGAGAGGCTAATAGCAATCAGCCCCAGCATTTT. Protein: CARSPKTDREANSNQPQHF.

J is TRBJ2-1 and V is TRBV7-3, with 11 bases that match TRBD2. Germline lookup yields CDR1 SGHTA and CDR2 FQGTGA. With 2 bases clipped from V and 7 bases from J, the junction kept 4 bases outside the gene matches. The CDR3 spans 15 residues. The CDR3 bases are TGTGCCAGCAGCTTACTAGCGGGAGGAGGGAATGAGCAGTTCTTC. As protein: CASSLLAGGGNEQFF.

The DNA of the CDR3 is TGCGCCAGTAAGCGGGAGGGCCGCGATGAGCAGTTCTTC. It yields the protein CASKREGRDEQFF. V is TRBV5-1 and J is TRBJ2-1, with 10 bases lining up with TRBD2. Trimming at V came to 8 bases and at J to 8 bases, leaving 7 bases not matched to a gene. The V gene's germline CDR1 is SGHRS and CDR2 YFSETQ. CDR3 length: 13 amino acids.

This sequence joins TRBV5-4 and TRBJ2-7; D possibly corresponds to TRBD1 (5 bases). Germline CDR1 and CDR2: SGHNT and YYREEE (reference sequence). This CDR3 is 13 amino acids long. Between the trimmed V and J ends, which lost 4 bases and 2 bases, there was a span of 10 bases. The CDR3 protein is CASSPDSAYEQYF. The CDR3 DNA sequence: TGTGCCAGCAGCCCCGACAGTGCCTACGAGCAGTACTTC.

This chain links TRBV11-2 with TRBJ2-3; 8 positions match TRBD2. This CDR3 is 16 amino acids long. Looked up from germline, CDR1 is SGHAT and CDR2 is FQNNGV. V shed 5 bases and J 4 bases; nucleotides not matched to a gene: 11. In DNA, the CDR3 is TGTGCCAGCAGCCCGTTAGGGGGACTAGTTGCAGATACGCAGTATTTT. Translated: CASSPLGGLVADTQYF.

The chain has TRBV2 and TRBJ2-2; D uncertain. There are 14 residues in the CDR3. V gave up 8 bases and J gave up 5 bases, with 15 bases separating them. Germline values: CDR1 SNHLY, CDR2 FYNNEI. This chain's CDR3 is CASAAIGFTGELFF. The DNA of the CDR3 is TGTGCCAGCGCGGCAATCGGGTTTACCGGGGAGCTGTTTTTT.